Presented here are 32 T cell receptor beta chains from one specimen sequenced in a study of T-cell reconstitution after alpha-beta-depleted transplantation in children (dated by TCRdb to the mid-2010s). The treatment or condition label here, explained by the study, means: allogeneic hematopoietic cell transplantation with graft depleted of TCRalphabeta T cells and CD19 B cells. Libraries were made using PCR. The sample was run on an Illumina HiSeq 2500. Molecular barcoding was employed in the preparation of TCR libraries, with unique molecular identifiers being used to normalize TCRbeta repertoire quantification. TCRdb passed the public sequencing reads through fastp at Q25 and MiXCR, retaining productive beta sequences. Identical CDR3 protein sequences are pooled into one entry, listed with their most common genes and DNA. A total of around 450,000 distinct CDR3 sequences appear in this sample, around 46% of them only once. Roughly 27% of the sample is held by the ten biggest clonotypes.

The specimen comprised PBMCs, sampled before TCRalphabeta/CD19-depleted stem cell transplant. These receptors all come from a girl aged 2 to 9 with aplastic anemia, due to receive a stem cell transplant.

The chain links TRBV9 to TRBJ2-5, with TRBD1 identical over 7 bases. The CDR3 has 15 amino acids. Trimming removed 0 bases from V and 4 bases from J; junction bases left unmatched: 6. Germline CDR1 is SGDLS and CDR2 is YYNGEE. CDR3 nucleotides: TGTGCCAGCAGCGTAGCTACAAGGGGGCTAGAGACCCAGTACTTC. Translated: CASSVATRGLETQYF. Based on the CDR3 plus reference TRBV9 and TRBJ2-5, the full variable domain is DSGVTQTPKHLITATGQRVTLRCSPRSGDLSVYWYQQSLDQGLQFLIQYYNGEERAKGNILERFSAQQFPDLHSELNLSSLELGDSALYFCASSVATRGLETQYFGPGTRLLVL.

This sequence joins TRBV15 and TRBJ2-1; perhaps TRBD2 as D (5 bases). CDR3 length: 14 amino acids. The V gene lost 5 bases and the J gene lost 4 bases, with 12 bases spanning the gap. CDR1 LNHNV and CDR2 YYDKDF come from the germline V gene (reference sequence). The CDR3, as DNA: TGTGCCACCAGCGCCCCGGGCGGGTACAATGAGCAGTTCTTC. It translates to CATSAPGGYNEQFF.

The chain is built from TRBV2 and TRBJ2-7, with D possibly matching TRBD2 (6 bases). The ends were cut back, 8 bases at V and 4 bases at J, with 12 bases in the middle. The CDR3 loop spans 12 amino acids. Per germline, CDR1 SNHLY and CDR2 FYNNEI. The CDR3 loop reads CASGIGTYEQYF. The CDR3 DNA reads as TGTGCCAGCGGAATAGGGACTTACGAGCAGTACTTC.

V gene TRBV6-6 combines with J gene TRBJ1-1; no clear D gene. This CDR3 comprises 13 residues. The germline gives CDR1 MNHNY, CDR2 SVGAGI (reference sequence). V was trimmed by 0 bases and J by 3 bases, leaving 5 bases between them. The CDR3 DNA follows: TGTGCCAGCAGTTACTCTCAGGACACTGAAGCTTTCTTT. This gives the protein CASSYSQDTEAFF.

V usage is TRBV6-5 and J usage is TRBJ2-5; D unclear. The CDR3 is made up of 17 amino acids. The V and J ends lost 2 bases and 3 bases respectively, with 19 bases between them. In germline, CDR1 is MNHEY, CDR2 SVGAGI. CDR3 residues: CASSYAFASVGKETQYF. The CDR3 DNA reads TGTGCCAGCAGTTACGCGTTCGCGTCGGTTGGGAAAGAGACCCAGTACTTC.

This clonotype has at least ten counts. The CDR3 sequence: CASSWGTGAGYTF. The CDR3 coding sequence is TGTGCCAGCAGCTGGGGCACAGGCGCGGGCTACACCTTC. The chain links TRBV12-3 or TRBV12-4 to TRBJ1-2, with D maybe TRBD1 (5 bases). CDR3 length equals 13 residues. Trimming cost V 6 bases and J 8 bases, with 16 bases left between them.

This clonotype was seen repeatedly, ten times or more. The V call is TRBV28, the J call TRBJ1-5; D gene unclear. This CDR3 has 19 residues. The germline gives CDR1 MDHEN, CDR2 SYDVKM. Trimming shortened V by 5 bases and J by 0 bases, and 23 bases separated the two germline ends. The CDR3 DNA is TGTGCCAGCAGTCCCCGTGCGGGGATTTATGATTATAGCAATCAGCCCCAGCATTTT. It codes for CASSPRAGIYDYSNQPQHF.

This clonotype was detected ten times or more. The V and J genes are TRBV12-3 or TRBV12-4 and TRBJ2-1; 7 nucleotides line up with TRBD1. The CDR3 length is 16 residues. V was pared by 6 bases and J by 8 bases, with 16 bases of the junction left unmatched. The CDR3 spells CASSSDRVITGDEQFF. Here the CDR3 DNA reads TGTGCCAGCAGCTCGGACCGAGTAATAACAGGGGATGAGCAGTTCTTC.

This clonotype was detected ten times or more. V is TRBV20-1 and J is TRBJ2-1; D might be TRBD2 (5 bases). The CDR3 sequence is 16 residues long. The V gene's germline CDR1 is DFQATT and CDR2 SNEGSKA (reference sequence). The V gene lost 0 bases and the J gene lost 2 bases, with 14 bases spanning the gap. Here the CDR3 reads CSARDAFTRAYNEQFF. The CDR3 nucleotides are TGCAGTGCTAGAGATGCCTTTACTAGAGCCTACAATGAGCAGTTCTTC.

J is TRBJ2-7 and V is TRBV20-1, with TRBD2 as a possible D gene (7 bases). CDR3 length: 13 residues. Trimming shortened V by 5 bases and J by 7 bases, and 18 bases separated the two germline ends. Germline V gives CDR1 DFQATT, CDR2 SNEGSKA (reference sequence). DNA for the CDR3: TGCAGTGCTGGGGGAGGGGGGGCGAGGGAGCAGTACTTC. Its translation is CSAGGGGAREQYF.

This clonotype showed up just a few times. The J gene is TRBJ2-1, the V gene TRBV20-1; 12 bases are shared with TRBD2. Trimming cost V 4 bases and J 7 bases; bases outside gene matches: 8. Germline CDR1 and CDR2: DFQATT and SNEGSKA (reference sequence). CDR3 length equals 15 residues. The CDR3 DNA reads as TGCAGTGCTACCCTAGCGGGAGGGCCAATAAATGAGCAGTTCTTC. This sequence encodes CSATLAGGPINEQFF.

This clonotype was found many times. This chain uses TRBV12-3 or TRBV12-4 with TRBJ2-7; 14 nucleotides line up with TRBD2. The CDR3 is made up of 15 amino acids. The trim removed 6 bases at V and 2 bases at J, leaving 3 bases unmatched. CDR3 amino acids: CASSRTSGRTYEQYF. In DNA form, the CDR3 reads TGTGCCAGCAGCCGGACTAGCGGGAGGACCTACGAGCAGTACTTC.

This clonotype was picked up a small number of times. V is TRBV4-1 and J is TRBJ2-1; TRBD2 aligns across 7 bases. The CDR3 is 17 amino acids. Germline V CDR1 and CDR2: MGHRA, YSYEKL. J lost 6 bases, V lost 0 bases, and 11 bases had no gene match. The CDR3 DNA is TGCGCCAGCAGCCAAGATCCCCTAGCGGCCTTACCCAATGAGCAGTTCTTC. It specifies CASSQDPLAALPNEQFF.

The table lists this clonotype with many counts. This chain connects TRBV20-1 to TRBJ1-4; no clear D. The CDR3 is 15 amino acids. Germline V gene sequence: CDR1 DFQATT, CDR2 SNEGSKA (reference sequence). The V gene lost 0 bases and the J gene lost 8 bases, with 16 bases spanning the gap. DNA for the CDR3: TGCAGTGCTAGAGATCCGGGCGTCCGAGGGGAAAAACTGTTTTTT. Translating gives CSARDPGVRGEKLFF.

This sequence joins TRBV6-1 and TRBJ2-3; either TRBD1 or TRBD2 may fit D (7 bases each). The CDR3 length is 15 residues. Trimming removed 4 bases at V and 1 base at J, with 12 bases between. CDR1 and CDR2 (germline): MNHNS, SASEGT. The CDR3 protein is CASSAQGRGTDTQYF. The DNA of the CDR3 is TGTGCCAGCAGTGCACAGGGGAGGGGCACAGATACGCAGTATTTT.

This clonotype has more than one count but fewer than ten. The chain combines TRBV20-1 with TRBJ2-1; D gene uncertain. The CDR3 is 12 residues long. V was trimmed by 1 base and J by 9 bases, leaving 10 bases between them. Germline V lookup: CDR1 DFQATT, CDR2 SNEGSKA (reference sequence). In nucleotides, the CDR3 is TGCAGTGCTAGAGGCCCACCTAGTGAGCAGTTCTTC. It yields the protein CSARGPPSEQFF.

This clonotype was picked up one time. This chain connects TRBV6-5 to TRBJ2-5, with TRBD1 identical over 7 bases. This CDR3 comprises 15 residues. Looked up from germline, CDR1 is MNHEY and CDR2 is SVGAGI. With V trimmed by 4 bases and J by 0 bases, 5 bases remained unmatched. The CDR3 loop is CASSSWDSDQETQYF. DNA for the CDR3: TGTGCCAGCAGTTCCTGGGACAGCGACCAAGAGACCCAGTACTTC.

There are many counts of this clonotype. V is TRBV3-1 and J is TRBJ1-2; D is uncertain. The CDR3 loop spans 12 amino acids. Between the trimmed V and J ends, which lost 4 bases and 8 bases, there was a span of 11 bases. CDR1 is LGHDT and CDR2 is YNNKEL in the germline V gene (reference sequence). In nucleotides, the CDR3 is TGTGCCAGCAGCCGGGCAGGTGAAGGCTACACCTTC. The encoded protein is CASSRAGEGYTF.

The chain employs TRBV6-2 or TRBV6-3 and TRBJ2-7, with 8 nucleotides matching TRBD2. CDR3 size: 14 residues. V lost 5 bases and J lost 3; bases outside the gene matches: 6. The germline V gene encodes CDR1 MNHEY and CDR2 SVGEGT. The CDR3 loop is CASSLPGLDYEQYF. The DNA for the CDR3 is TGTGCCAGCAGTCTACCGGGACTAGACTACGAGCAGTACTTC.

This clonotype was picked up a small number of times. V and J are TRBV29-1 and TRBJ2-1, with D perhaps matching TRBD2 (6 bases). V lost 5 bases and J 0 bases, leaving 14 bases between the germline ends. Germline V gene lookup returns CDR1 SQVTM and CDR2 ANQGSEA. The CDR3 sequence is 15 residues long. CDR3 amino acids: CSVRLFGSSYNEQFF. The CDR3 nucleotides read TGCAGCGTTAGACTTTTCGGGAGCTCCTACAATGAGCAGTTCTTC.

In its sample, this clonotype was seen many times. The chain joins TRBV12-3 or TRBV12-4 to TRBJ1-3; TRBD1 is a possible D gene (5 bases). The CDR3 covers 16 residues. Deletions cut 3 bases from V and 0 bases from J, with 12 bases between. The CDR3 DNA is TGTGCCAGCAGTTTGGCGACAGCCCACTCTGGAAACACCATATATTTT. Residues: CASSLATAHSGNTIYF.

This sequence joins TRBV6-5 and TRBJ2-7; D may be TRBD1 or TRBD2 (5 bases each). The CDR3 covers 15 residues. V was trimmed by 4 bases and J by 2 bases, leaving 15 bases between them. CDR1 is MNHEY and CDR2 is SVGAGI in the germline V gene. The CDR3 DNA reads as TGTGCCAGCAGTTCACTCGGGACGGAAGCCTACGAGCAGTACTTC. This codes for CASSSLGTEAYEQYF.

The gene calls are TRBV21-1 and TRBJ1-2; TRBD1 reflects the table's D call only, with no check against the DNA. TRBV21-1 has pseudogene status. This CDR3 spans 16 amino acids. As DNA, the CDR3 is TGTGCCAGCAGCAATTGTAACCGGGACAGGGTCTATGGCTACACCTTC. Its protein is CASSNCNRDRVYGYTF.

This clonotype was seen more than once but under ten times. The gene calls are TRBV20-1 and TRBJ2-7; the match to TRBD2 covers 8 bases. V shed 7 bases and J 3 bases; nucleotides not matched to a gene: 17. The length of the CDR3 is 16 residues. CDR1 is DFQATT and CDR2 is SNEGSKA in the germline V gene (reference sequence). The CDR3 region has the DNA TGCAGTGTAATAGGGCCCCTCGCGGGGGGCCTCTACGAGCAGTACTTC. It codes for CSVIGPLAGGLYEQYF.

The gene calls are TRBV10-3 and TRBJ2-3; TRBD1 aligns across 8 bases. The CDR3 is 16 amino acids. The V gene's germline CDR1 is ENHRY and CDR2 SYGVKD. Trimming took 5 bases from V and 0 from J; bases not matched to a gene: 7. The CDR3 sequence: CAISRVGTGSTDTQYF. CDR3 nucleotide sequence: TGTGCCATCAGTAGGGTCGGGACAGGAAGCACAGATACGCAGTATTTT.

This clonotype has more than one count but fewer than ten. The chain is built from TRBV4-1 and TRBJ2-1; D is unresolved. This CDR3 is 12 amino acids long. V was clipped by 1 base and J by 5 bases, with 3 bases between them. Germline V gene sequence: CDR1 MGHRA, CDR2 YSYEKL. CDR3 residues: CASSQANNEQFF. Written as DNA, the CDR3 is TGCGCCAGCAGCCAAGCCAACAATGAGCAGTTCTTC.

Only one count was recorded for this clonotype. The V gene is TRBV4-1, the J gene TRBJ2-1, with D perhaps matching TRBD2 (5 bases). Germline values: CDR1 MGHRA, CDR2 YSYEKL. The CDR3 totals 17 residues. Trimming pared 2 bases from V and 0 bases from J, leaving 14 bases between. Here the CDR3 DNA reads TGCGCCAGCAGCCAACGATTAGCGCCGAACTCCTACAATGAGCAGTTCTTC. The encoded protein is CASSQRLAPNSYNEQFF.

This clonotype was seen many times. CDR3 in DNA: TGCAGCGTTGAAGATCTTCGTCTGCATGGCTACACCTTC. Its translation is CSVEDLRLHGYTF. V usage is TRBV29-1 and J usage is TRBJ1-2; D is undetermined. V was trimmed by 0 bases and J by 6 bases, leaving 11 bases between them. The CDR3 extends over 13 amino acids. Per the germline V gene, CDR1 is SQVTM and CDR2 is ANQGSEA.

In its sample, this clonotype was seen many times. V is TRBV29-1 and J is TRBJ2-1; 13 bases match TRBD2. The CDR3 length is 15 residues. Germline assignment: CDR1 SQVTM and CDR2 ANQGSEA. V lost 4 bases, J lost 9 bases, and 9 bases stayed unmatched. The CDR3 reads CSVGPLAGGPGEQFF. The CDR3, as DNA: TGCAGCGTTGGGCCACTAGCGGGAGGGCCTGGTGAGCAGTTCTTC.

There are a few counts of this clonotype. CDR3 sequence reads: CSGTDRDSSTIYF. The CDR3 DNA sequence: TGCAGCGGAACGGACAGGGACAGTAGCACCATATATTTT. The chain employs TRBV29-1 and TRBJ1-3, with TRBD1 matching 8 bases. Germline V gene data show CDR1 as SQVTM and CDR2 as ANQGSEA. V lost 7 bases and J lost 9; bases outside the gene matches: 11. This CDR3 comprises 13 residues.

The chain couples TRBV6-4 to TRBJ2-3; D is perhaps TRBD2 (5 bases). The CDR3 is made up of 15 amino acids. Trimming removed 7 bases at V and 1 base at J, with 15 bases between. Germline CDR1 is MRHNA and CDR2 is SNTAGT. This CDR3 reads CASIGSPDRTDTQYF. The CDR3 DNA follows: TGTGCCAGCATTGGGAGCCCCGATCGCACAGATACGCAGTATTTT.

There are a few counts of this clonotype. The chain has TRBV19 and TRBJ2-1; 8 bases match TRBD2. The germline gives CDR1 LNHDA, CDR2 SQIVND (reference sequence). The CDR3 loop spans 17 amino acids. The ends lost 2 bases at V and 4 bases at J; junction bases unmatched: 10. The CDR3 region has the DNA TGTGCCAGTAGTATATCGACTAGCGCTAGAATTTACAATGAGCAGTTCTTC. Encoded protein: CASSISTSARIYNEQFF.